This T cell receptor (beta chain) appears in the sequencing data of a study of low-dose radiotherapy and immunotherapy resistance in tumors. Study background: The regimen for patients comprised intravenous nivolumab 240 mg every two weeks plus intravenous ipilimumab 1 mg/kg every six weeks. Daily oral aspirin at 300 mg began on cycle 1 day 1 and lasted four cycles.

First-strand cDNA relied on TRAV- and TRBV-specific primers spanning alpha and beta chains. TCRs were amplified for roughly 20 PCR cycles with a constant-region primer and V-primer adapter. Each CDR3 protein gets one entry after TCRdb re-called the reads with MiXCR. The sample consists of tens of thousands of distinct CDR3 sequences, 9.4% of them appearing once. The germline gives CDR1 SGHTA, CDR2 FQGNSA. The CDR3 sequence is 15 residues long. With V trimmed by 5 bases and J by 4 bases, 5 bases remained unmatched. This clonotype has ten or more counts. Time point reported: before trial treatment. Donors received a regimen that comprised nivolumab, ipilimumab, aspirin, low-dose cyclophosphamide and low-dose radiotherapy. Each eligible patient had an advanced solid tumor, and these tumors lacked tumor-infiltrating lymphocytes.

V usage is TRBV7-2 and J usage is TRBJ2-2; TRBD2 agrees at 9 bases. This clonotype originated in a male donor with prostate cancer. The sample was PBMCs, taken before treatment. CDR3 region: CASSPGTSPTGELFF. CDR3 nucleotides: TGTGCCAGCAGCCCCGGGACTAGCCCCACCGGGGAGCTGTTTTTT.